The 20 T cell receptor beta chains below come from one sample, sequenced in a study of blood T cell repertoires in COVID-19. TCRdb's copy holds only in-frame clones and misses some; the assay was immunoSEQ multiplex PCR. The sample includes about 270,000 clones, around 85% of them seen just once. The sequenced material came from PBMCs or T cells enriched from blood (not recorded which). These receptors all stem from a woman between 50 and 59 years old with acute COVID-19.

The CDR3 coding sequence is TGTGCCAGCAGTTACGGGCAGGGAGGAAATCTCTATGGCTACACCTTC. This codes for CASSYGQGGNLYGYTF. The chain employs TRBV6-2 or TRBV6-3 and TRBJ1-2, with D possibly TRBD1 on 5 matching bases. The germline CDR1 and CDR2 sequences are MNHEY and SVGEGT. The CDR3 contains 16 residues. V was pared by 2 bases and J by 4 bases, with 17 bases between.

The chain employs TRBV29-1 and TRBJ1-2, with D maybe TRBD1 (6 bases). Trimming cost V 2 bases and J 8 bases, with 15 bases left between them. There are 13 residues in the CDR3. Germline V gives CDR1 SQVTM, CDR2 ANQGSEA. CDR3 DNA: TGCAGCGTTGAAAGGCAGGGGCTTGACGGCTACACCTTC. This translates into CSVERQGLDGYTF.

The rearrangement joins TRBV6-4 to TRBJ2-2; D is ambiguous. CDR1 is MRHNA and CDR2 is SNTAGT in the germline V gene. The CDR3 contains 17 residues. Trimming removed 0 bases at V and 1 base at J, with 12 bases between. The CDR3 DNA is TGTGCCAGCAGTGACTCGATCAACTACTTGAACACCGGGGAGCTGTTTTTT. It yields the protein CASSDSINYLNTGELFF.

The V gene is TRBV30, the J gene TRBJ1-2; 7 bases line up with TRBD1. J was trimmed by 7 bases and V by 0 bases; bases with no gene match: 14. The CDR3 extends over 16 amino acids. Germline-derived CDR1 and CDR2 are GTSNPN and SVGIG (reference sequence). The DNA of the CDR3 is TGTGCCTGGAGTGTACTCTTTGGCAGGGGGATGGTTGGCTACACCTTC. Amino acids: CAWSVLFGRGMVGYTF.

This clone was found once. Other DNA sequences in this specimen translate into the identical CDR3. The CDR3 coding sequence is TGTGCCAGCAGCCAAGTACCAGGGGGCCAAGAGACCCAGTACTTC. The encoded protein is CASSQVPGGQETQYF. The rearrangement links TRBV3-1 (or the pseudogene TRBV3-2) to TRBJ2-5; 7 bases fit TRBD1. J was trimmed by 1 base and V by 1 base; bases with no gene match: 3. The CDR3 spans 15 residues. The V gene's germline CDR1 is LGHDT and CDR2 YNNKEL (reference sequence).

The chain couples TRBV7-9 to TRBJ2-7; tentatively, D is TRBD1 (6 bases). Germline V gives CDR1 SEHNR, CDR2 FQNEAQ (reference sequence). Trimming cost V 7 bases and J 0 bases, with 16 bases left between them. The CDR3 spans 15 residues. In nucleotides, the CDR3 is TGTGCCAGCACTCTGGCGAGACAGGACTCCTACGAGCAGTACTTC. It specifies CASTLARQDSYEQYF.

The CDR3 is CASNRQDYGYTF. The CDR3 nucleotides read TGTGCCAGCAACCGACAGGACTATGGCTACACCTTC. The chain joins TRBV2 to TRBJ1-2; the D gene is possibly TRBD1 (6 bases). V was pared by 7 bases and J by 3 bases, with 9 bases between. The CDR3 is 12 amino acids. The germline V gene encodes CDR1 SNHLY and CDR2 FYNNEI.

Only a few counts were recorded for this clone. The chain has TRBV15 and TRBJ2-2; 8 nucleotides line up with TRBD1. This CDR3 comprises 16 residues. V lost 1 base, J lost 1 base, and 2 bases stayed unmatched. Germline lookup yields CDR1 LNHNV and CDR2 YYDKDF (reference sequence). CDR3: CATSRAGTGNTGELFF. CDR3 DNA: TGTGCCACCAGCAGAGCCGGGACAGGGAACACCGGGGAGCTGTTTTTT.

This clone is a singleton in its sample. The rearrangement joins TRBV7-3 to TRBJ2-1, with TRBD2 matching over 9 bases. Germline V gene lookup returns CDR1 SGHTA and CDR2 FQGTGA. CDR3 length: 16 residues. After removal of 5 bases from V and 4 bases from J, the junction contained 9 bases not matched to a gene. The CDR3 sequence is CASSPSGATSYNEQFF. DNA for the CDR3: TGTGCCAGCAGCCCTAGCGGGGCAACTAGTTACAATGAGCAGTTCTTC.

The V and J genes are TRBV5-4 and TRBJ2-1; D is unclear. This CDR3 has 14 residues. With 0 bases removed from V and 5 bases from J, the gap between germline ends came to 9 bases. CDR1 and CDR2 (germline): SGHNT, YYREEE (reference sequence). CDR3 coding DNA: TGTGCCAGCAGCTTGGAACACCCAGACAATGAGCAGTTCTTC. It is translated as CASSLEHPDNEQFF.

The chain joins TRBV6-2 or TRBV6-3 to TRBJ1-5; D is possibly TRBD1 (5 bases). V was clipped by 2 bases and J by 3 bases, with 14 bases between them. Germline-derived CDR1 and CDR2 are MNHEY and SVGEGT. The CDR3 totals 16 residues. The CDR3 sequence: CASSYLRGSFNQPQHF. The CDR3 DNA is TGTGCCAGCAGTTACCTCCGGGGGAGCTTCAATCAGCCCCAGCATTTT.

V gene TRBV30 combines with J gene TRBJ2-7, with TRBD1 matching 10 bases. Germline CDR1 and CDR2: GTSNPN and SVGIG (reference sequence). V shed 5 bases and J 7 bases; nucleotides not matched to a gene: 2. The CDR3 has 11 amino acids. The CDR3 loop is CAWGQGVEQYF. The CDR3 DNA sequence: TGTGCCTGGGGACAGGGGGTTGAGCAGTACTTC.

This clone was seen only a few times. This rearrangement joins TRBV9 to TRBJ1-2; D not resolved. The length of the CDR3 is 14 residues. The germline V and J ends were trimmed by 0 bases and 6 bases, with 12 bases remaining between them. Germline V gene sequence: CDR1 SGDLS, CDR2 YYNGEE. CDR3 region: CASSVDPNTHGYTF. For the CDR3, the DNA is TGTGCCAGCAGCGTAGACCCCAACACCCATGGCTACACCTTC.

This chain joins TRBV25-1 and TRBJ1-2, with D perhaps matching TRBD1 (5 bases). The CDR3 loop spans 13 amino acids. With 2 bases removed from V and 6 bases from J, the gap between germline ends came to 10 bases. Germline V gene lookup returns CDR1 MGHDK and CDR2 SYGVNS. The CDR3 DNA is TGTGCCAGCAGTGAAGGGGCATGGGATGGCTACACCTTC. Residues: CASSEGAWDGYTF.

This chain uses TRBV19 with TRBJ1-5; D is unclear. V lost 8 bases and J 0 bases, leaving 17 bases between the germline ends. Per germline, CDR1 LNHDA and CDR2 SQIVND (reference sequence). The CDR3 totals 16 residues. The CDR3 loop reads CASQILHSYSNQPQHF. Written as DNA, the CDR3 is TGTGCCAGTCAGATACTACATTCTTATAGCAATCAGCCCCAGCATTTT.

The rearrangement uses TRBV6-1 and TRBJ1-5; D unclear. With 1 base removed from V and 4 bases from J, the gap between germline ends came to 11 bases. Germline values: CDR1 MNHNS, CDR2 SASEGT. The CDR3 length is 15 residues. The CDR3 protein is CASSEGFAGNQPQHF. As DNA, the CDR3 is TGTGCCAGCAGTGAAGGTTTCGCAGGTAATCAGCCCCAGCATTTT.

The chain has TRBV9 and TRBJ1-1; 7 bases align to TRBD1. Germline V gene sequence: CDR1 SGDLS, CDR2 YYNGEE. The CDR3 consists of 16 residues. The trim removed 4 bases at V and 4 bases at J, leaving 13 bases unmatched. CDR3 DNA sequence: TGTGCCAGCAGCCCCAGTGCAGGGGGAGTTGGCACTGAAGCTTTCTTT. Its translation is CASSPSAGGVGTEAFF.

This clone was recorded a few times. The chain has TRBV7-9 and TRBJ2-4; a weak D match, TRBD1 (6 bases). The V gene's germline CDR1 is SEHNR and CDR2 FQNEAQ (reference sequence). The length of the CDR3 is 17 residues. Trimming shortened V by 2 bases and J by 0 bases, and 14 bases separated the two germline ends. This CDR3 reads CASSLLTGSLAKNIQYF. DNA for the CDR3: TGTGCCAGCAGCTTACTCACAGGGTCCCTAGCCAAAAACATTCAGTACTTC.

V and J are TRBV5-6 and TRBJ1-5; 11 bases are a match to TRBD1. Trimming cost V 4 bases and J 4 bases; bases outside gene matches: 7. This CDR3 has 16 amino acids. Germline CDR1 and CDR2: SGHDT and YYEEEE. CDR3 coding DNA: TGTGCCAGCAGCCCCGGGACAGGGGGGAAAAATCAGCCCCAGCATTTT. Amino acids: CASSPGTGGKNQPQHF.

The rearrangement links TRBV7-2 to TRBJ2-1, with D perhaps matching TRBD2 (6 bases). The CDR3 runs 16 residues. V was shortened by 4 bases and J by 3 bases, with 16 bases between the two germline ends. The germline CDR1 and CDR2 sequences are SGHTA and FQGNSA. The CDR3 DNA reads TGTGCCAGCAGCTCCCGAGGGGAGGTTCGCTACAATGAGCAGTTCTTC. It translates to CASSSRGEVRYNEQFF. Combining the CDR3 with reference TRBV7-2 and TRBJ2-1 gives the whole variable domain GAGVSQSPSNKVTEKGKDVELRCDPISGHTALYWYRQSLGQGLEFLIYFQGNSAPDKSGLPSDRFSAERTGGSVSTLTIQRTQQEDSAVYLCASSSRGEVRYNEQFFGPGTRLTVL.